The next 24 T cell receptor beta chains were all read from a single sample in a study of shared clonotypes between healthy human individuals. Some clones are missing from TCRdb's copy, which holds only in-frame ones; the method was immunoSEQ multiplex PCR. The sample consists of 630,000 or so clones, 95% to 98% of them appearing once. Naive CD8 cells lacked CD45RO and underwent positive selection for CCR7, leaving out terminally differentiated effector memory CD45RA+ cells. The sequenced sample consisted of naive CD8+ T cells sorted from blood. These receptors were collected from a man aged 25 to 40 in good health.

The chain joins TRBV29-1 to TRBJ1-3, with 9 bases lining up with TRBD1. This CDR3 has 17 residues. Trimming cost V 7 bases and J 2 bases; bases outside gene matches: 15. Germline V gene data show CDR1 as SQVTM and CDR2 as ANQGSEA. Here the CDR3 DNA reads TGCAGCGCCCGGGCCCGCCTACAGGGGGCCACTGGAAACACCATATATTTT. As protein: CSARARLQGATGNTIYF.

J is TRBJ2-1 and V is TRBV30; D uncertain. Germline CDR1 reads GTSNPN; CDR2 reads SVGIG (reference sequence). V shed 0 bases and J shed 2 bases, with 8 bases lying between them. This CDR3 is built from 14 residues. The CDR3 spells CAWSVVDTYNEQFF. CDR3 nucleotide sequence: TGTGCCTGGAGTGTTGTAGATACCTACAATGAGCAGTTCTTC.

J is TRBJ2-1 and V is TRBV4-1; 14 bases match TRBD2. CDR1 and CDR2 (germline): MGHRA, YSYEKL. Trimming removed 0 bases from V and 5 bases from J; junction bases left unmatched: 0. The CDR3 has 16 amino acids. The CDR3 DNA is TGCGCCAGCAGCCAAGAGACTAGCGGGAGGGACAATGAGCAGTTCTTC. Translated, it gives CASSQETSGRDNEQFF.

The rearrangement uses TRBV7-9 and TRBJ2-7; D may be TRBD2 (5 bases). Trimming cost V 4 bases and J 2 bases, with 15 bases left between them. This CDR3 region has 15 residues. Looked up from germline, CDR1 is SEHNR and CDR2 is FQNEAQ (reference sequence). CDR3 sequence: CASSSPDFRPYEQYF. CDR3 sequence (DNA): TGTGCCAGCAGCTCTCCGGACTTCCGCCCCTACGAGCAGTACTTC.

The chain recombines TRBV7-9 with TRBJ2-7; 8 bases agree with TRBD2. The CDR3 spans 15 residues. Germline V gene lookup returns CDR1 SEHNR and CDR2 FQNEAQ (reference sequence). The ends lost 6 bases at V and 3 bases at J; junction bases unmatched: 10. The CDR3 DNA is TGTGCCAGCAGTATAATGCTAGCGGGTATCTACGAGCAGTACTTC. It specifies CASSIMLAGIYEQYF.

This chain connects TRBV4-1 to TRBJ2-7; TRBD2 aligns across 14 bases. Germline-derived CDR1 and CDR2 are MGHRA and YSYEKL. J gave up 4 bases and V 3 bases, and 5 bases lay outside the gene matches. CDR3 length equals 16 residues. DNA of the CDR3: TGCGCCAGCAGCCAGACCGGGACTAGCGGGAGATACGAGCAGTACTTC. Its translation: CASSQTGTSGRYEQYF.

The count of this clone is one. This rearrangement joins TRBV28 to TRBJ1-4; D might be TRBD1 (6 bases). The CDR3 runs to 15 residues. Germline CDR1 reads MDHEN; CDR2 reads SYDVKM. Trimming left V 5 bases short and J 5 bases short, with 15 bases between. As DNA, the CDR3 is TGTGCCAGCAGTCCACAGGGCCACAAAAATGAAAAACTGTTTTTT. Translated: CASSPQGHKNEKLFF.

J is TRBJ2-3 and V is TRBV11-2; 8 positions agree with TRBD1. V shed 0 bases, J shed 5 bases, and the junction held 7 bases outside the gene matches. The germline gives CDR1 SGHAT, CDR2 FQNNGV. CDR3 length: 16 residues. CDR3 nucleotides: TGTGCCAGCAGCTTAGAGTGGACAGGGCTGGGAGATACGCAGTATTTT. The encoded protein is CASSLEWTGLGDTQYF.

V gene TRBV30 combines with J gene TRBJ2-7, with TRBD2 identical over 10 bases. V trimming: 7 bases; J trimming: 0 bases; junction bases outside the gene matches: 3. This CDR3 has 13 amino acids. The germline V gene encodes CDR1 GTSNPN and CDR2 SVGIG (reference sequence). The CDR3 nucleotides are TGTGCCTTTAGACTAGCGGGCTCCTACGAGCAGTACTTC. Its protein product is CAFRLAGSYEQYF.

The chain employs TRBV19 and TRBJ1-5; maybe TRBD1 (5 bases). Germline CDR1 reads LNHDA; CDR2 reads SQIVND (reference sequence). Trimming pared 4 bases from V and 1 base from J, leaving 14 bases between. This CDR3 has 16 amino acids. CDR3 sequence reads: CASSTWDLGSNQPQHF. Here the CDR3 DNA reads TGTGCCAGTAGTACTTGGGACCTGGGAAGCAATCAGCCCCAGCATTTT.

This clone has just one count. The sample has other DNA sequences that encode this CDR3 too. This sequence joins TRBV27 and TRBJ2-7; 7 positions match TRBD1. The CDR3 contains 14 residues. J lost 1 base, V lost 4 bases, and 4 bases had no gene match. Germline CDR1 reads MNHEY; CDR2 reads SMNVEV (reference sequence). The CDR3 nucleotides read TGTGCCAGCAGTTCGTACAGGGGATCCTACGAGCAGTACTTC. The encoded protein is CASSSYRGSYEQYF.

The CDR3, as DNA: TGTGCTAGTGGTCCGCCGGGGGCGGATACGCAGTATTTT. This translates into CASGPPGADTQYF. This chain joins TRBV12-5 and TRBJ2-3; D possibly matches TRBD1 or TRBD2 (6 bases each). Germline V gene sequence: CDR1 LGHNT, CDR2 FRNRAP. This CDR3 is built from 13 residues. V was clipped by 5 bases and J by 6 bases, with 12 bases between them.

The chain joins TRBV7-2 to TRBJ2-7; D is possibly TRBD2 (5 bases). V was cut by 2 bases and J by 2 bases, with 13 bases left in between. The CDR3 sequence is 15 residues long. Germline CDR1 and CDR2: SGHTA and FQGNSA. The CDR3 spells CASSLSPSLAYEQYF. In nucleotides, the CDR3 is TGTGCCAGCAGCTTATCTCCTAGCTTAGCCTACGAGCAGTACTTC.

This clone appeared a single time. The chain combines TRBV4-1 with TRBJ2-1; D ambiguous. The germline V and J ends were trimmed by 1 base and 8 bases, with 12 bases remaining between them. CDR1 MGHRA and CDR2 YSYEKL come from the germline V gene. CDR3 length equals 14 residues. The CDR3 sequence: CASSQAALNHEQFF. The CDR3 coding sequence is TGCGCCAGCAGCCAAGCAGCCCTGAATCATGAGCAGTTCTTC.

The chain is built from TRBV10-2 and TRBJ2-7; tentatively, D is TRBD1 or TRBD2 (5 bases each). V lost 8 bases and J 2 bases, leaving 13 bases between the germline ends. The length of the CDR3 is 13 residues. The germline CDR1 and CDR2 sequences are WSHSY and SAAADI. The DNA for the CDR3 is TGCGCCAGCGGGTCGGGGCTTCCCTACGAGCAGTACTTC. This gives the protein CASGSGLPYEQYF.

This clone was picked up one time. The chain employs TRBV11-2 and TRBJ1-2, with 7 bases lining up with TRBD1. CDR3 length: 15 residues. Germline V gives CDR1 SGHAT, CDR2 FQNNGV. J was trimmed by 0 bases and V by 6 bases; bases with no gene match: 7. The CDR3 sequence: CASRKGQGANYGYTF. CDR3 bases: TGTGCCAGCAGGAAGGGCCAGGGGGCTAACTATGGCTACACCTTC.

The chain links TRBV2 to TRBJ2-7; no definite D call. Germline CDR1 is SNHLY and CDR2 is FYNNEI. Trimming stripped 8 bases from V and 4 bases from J, with 12 bases between. The CDR3 is 12 residues long. The CDR3 DNA sequence: TGTGCCAGCCTGGCCAGCTCATACGAGCAGTACTTC. This encodes CASLASSYEQYF.

The genes are TRBV13 and TRBJ2-5, with TRBD2 matching 7 bases. Germline V gene lookup returns CDR1 PRHDT and CDR2 FYEKMQ (reference sequence). The CDR3 loop spans 14 amino acids. V shed 6 bases, J shed 2 bases, and the junction held 6 bases outside the gene matches. The CDR3 sequence: CASRISGGQETQYF. The CDR3, as DNA: TGTGCCAGCAGAATATCCGGGGGGCAAGAGACCCAGTACTTC.

The chain links TRBV5-4 to TRBJ2-5; D remains unclear. Trimming cost V 0 bases and J 4 bases, with 7 bases left between them. Germline V CDR1 and CDR2: SGHNT, YYREEE (reference sequence). The CDR3 has 13 residues. The DNA of the CDR3 is TGTGCCAGCAGCTTGGAGGCGCCAGAGACCCAGTACTTC. It translates to CASSLEAPETQYF.

V usage is TRBV7-8 and J usage is TRBJ1-4; 7 bases are a match to TRBD1. The CDR3 contains 17 residues. With 4 bases clipped from V and 2 bases from J, the junction kept 10 bases outside the gene matches. Germline V gene lookup returns CDR1 SGHVS and CDR2 FQNEAQ. The CDR3 is CASSYDVQGTTNEKLFF. CDR3 nucleotide sequence: TGTGCCAGCAGCTATGATGTACAGGGGACTACTAATGAAAAACTGTTTTTT.

The chain has TRBV25-1 and TRBJ1-1; 7 bases map to TRBD1. The germline V gene encodes CDR1 MGHDK and CDR2 SYGVNS. This CDR3 has 16 amino acids. After removal of 0 bases from V and 6 bases from J, the junction contained 10 bases not matched to a gene. The CDR3 here is CASSEYRDRADSEAFF. The CDR3 region has the DNA TGTGCCAGCAGTGAATATAGGGACAGAGCAGACTCTGAAGCTTTCTTT. The full variable domain, with the rest looked up from reference TRBV25-1 and TRBJ1-1, is EADIYQTPRYLVIGTGKKITLECSQTMGHDKMYWYQQDPGMELHLIHYSYGVNSTEKGDLSSESTVSRIRTEHFPLTLESARPSHTSQYLCASSEYRDRADSEAFFGQGTRLTVV.

This clone was seen just once. The chain couples TRBV19 to TRBJ2-5; tentatively, D is TRBD1 (6 bases). The CDR3 is 13 amino acids. The germline V and J ends were trimmed by 7 bases and 3 bases, with 12 bases remaining between them. Germline assignment: CDR1 LNHDA and CDR2 SQIVND (reference sequence). The CDR3 coding sequence is TGTGCCAGTACGGGACATACGGAAGAGACCCAGTACTTC. Translating it yields CASTGHTEETQYF.

This chain joins TRBV5-1 and TRBJ2-1, with TRBD2 matching over 16 bases. The junction had 2 bases not matched to a gene; V was cut back by 3 bases and J by 8 bases. CDR3 length: 15 residues. The germline gives CDR1 SGHRS, CDR2 YFSETQ. The CDR3 DNA reads TGCGCCAGCAGCTACGGGACTAGCGGGAGGGATGAGCAGTTCTTC. Protein sequence: CASSYGTSGRDEQFF.

This chain connects TRBV7-2 to TRBJ2-1, with 8 bases identical to TRBD2. The CDR3 length is 16 residues. With 3 bases clipped from V and 0 bases from J, the junction kept 4 bases outside the gene matches. Germline assignment: CDR1 SGHTA and CDR2 FQGNSA. The CDR3 nucleotides are TGTGCCAGCAGCTTTAGCGGGATGAGCTCCTACAATGAGCAGTTCTTC. Its translation is CASSFSGMSSYNEQFF.